These 27 T cell receptor beta chains originate from one sample sequenced in a study of T cell responses to AZD1222 COVID-19 vaccine. Repertoires were generated with immunoSEQ multiplex PCR, while TCRdb's copy carries only in-frame clones and drops some. Of about 110,000 clones detected, about 90% appear once; the ten largest clones hold 2.5%. The source was peripheral blood, collected 28 days after the second AZD1222 dose. The receptors stem from an adult who received the AZD1222 COVID-19 vaccine.

This chain connects TRBV3-1 (or the pseudogene TRBV3-2) to TRBJ1-2; D remains unclear. Looked up from germline, CDR1 is LGHDT and CDR2 is YNNKEL (reference sequence). Trimming cost V 4 bases and J 5 bases, with 8 bases left between them. The CDR3 totals 12 residues. This CDR3 is CASSLSGYGYTF. CDR3 DNA sequence: TGTGCCAGCAGCCTTTCCGGATATGGCTACACCTTC.

This clone was detected only a few times. The genes are TRBV29-1 and TRBJ1-2, with D hard to call. The CDR3 consists of 11 residues. Trimming took off 3 bases at V and 1 base at J, with 3 bases between the two ends. Germline CDR1 reads SQVTM; CDR2 reads ANQGSEA. For the CDR3, the DNA is TGCAGCGTTGAGGTTAACTATGGCTACACCTTC. Residues: CSVEVNYGYTF. The complete variable domain, with remaining parts taken from reference TRBV29-1 and TRBJ1-2, reads SAVISQKPSRDICQRGTSLTIQCQVDSQVTMMFWYRQQPGQSLTLIATANQGSEATYESGFVIDKFPISRPNLTFSTLTVSNMSPEDSSIYLCSVEVNYGYTFGSGTRLTVV.

The chain employs TRBV27 and TRBJ1-1; D possibly corresponds to TRBD1 (6 bases). The ends were cut back, 5 bases at V and 1 base at J, with 17 bases in the middle. This CDR3 is built from 16 residues. The germline V gene has CDR1 MNHEY and CDR2 SMNVEV (reference sequence). DNA of the CDR3: TGTGCCAGCAGTGGGCAGGGGCTAATGCGGAACACTGAAGCTTTCTTT. Residues: CASSGQGLMRNTEAFF.

This chain joins TRBV6-6 and TRBJ1-2; 9 nucleotides align to TRBD1. There are 14 residues in the CDR3. Trimming took 6 bases from V and 4 from J; bases not matched to a gene: 6. Germline values: CDR1 MNHNY, CDR2 SVGAGI (reference sequence). CDR3 sequence reads: CASSYLTGGYGYTF. Here the CDR3 DNA reads TGTGCCAGCAGCTATTTGACAGGGGGCTATGGCTACACCTTC.

This sequence joins TRBV27 and TRBJ1-2; D perhaps matches TRBD1 (5 bases). This CDR3 is 12 amino acids long. CDR1 MNHEY and CDR2 SMNVEV come from the germline V gene (reference sequence). The germline V and J ends were trimmed by 3 bases and 5 bases, with 7 bases remaining between them. In DNA, the CDR3 is TGTGCCAGCAGTTTTGGGGGGTATGGCTACACCTTC. It codes for CASSFGGYGYTF.

The V and J genes are TRBV7-9 and TRBJ2-7; D uncertain. From germline, CDR1 is SEHNR and CDR2 FQNEAQ (reference sequence). The CDR3 runs to 12 residues. Between the trimmed V and J ends, which lost 2 bases and 3 bases, there was a span of 5 bases. The CDR3 nucleotides read TGTGCCAGCAGCTTACAAGTCTACGAGCAGTACTTC. This sequence encodes CASSLQVYEQYF.

The chain combines TRBV5-1 with TRBJ2-7; TRBD1 aligns across 7 bases. The germline CDR1 and CDR2 sequences are SGHRS and YFSETQ. There are 14 residues in the CDR3. The ends lost 0 bases at V and 2 bases at J; junction bases unmatched: 2. The CDR3 is CASSLEQGTYEQYF. The CDR3 DNA sequence: TGCGCCAGCAGCTTGGAACAGGGGACCTACGAGCAGTACTTC.

The chain uses TRBV6-5 and TRBJ2-7; tentative D call: TRBD2 (6 bases). Germline V lookup: CDR1 MNHEY, CDR2 SVGAGI. Between the trimmed V and J ends, which lost 11 bases and 5 bases, there was a span of 25 bases. The CDR3 contains 15 residues. The CDR3 region has the DNA TGTGCCTCCGAGAAGGGGCGGGGTGTTAAGGACGAGCAGTACTTC. Residues: CASEKGRGVKDEQYF.

V and J are TRBV19 and TRBJ1-1; TRBD1 matches at 12 bases. The V and J ends lost 3 bases and 8 bases, in that order; junction bases with no gene match: 10. There are 16 residues in the CDR3. CDR1 is LNHDA and CDR2 is SQIVND in the germline V gene (reference sequence). The CDR3: CASSMWDRGQRSEAFF. DNA of the CDR3: TGTGCCAGTAGTATGTGGGACAGGGGGCAGAGAAGCGAAGCTTTCTTT.

This chain uses TRBV27 with TRBJ1-4; 9 bases match TRBD1. The J segment lost 7 bases and the V segment lost 1 base, leaving 4 bases of the junction unmatched. In germline, CDR1 is MNHEY, CDR2 SMNVEV (reference sequence). The CDR3 has 15 amino acids. This chain's CDR3 is CASSLYRDRAEKLFF. Written as DNA, the CDR3 is TGTGCCAGCAGTTTATACCGGGACAGGGCTGAAAAACTGTTTTTT.

A single count supports this clone. The chain has TRBV14 and TRBJ2-4; TRBD1 matches 7 bases. This CDR3 comprises 13 residues. The germline CDR1 and CDR2 sequences are SGHDN and FVKESK. V gave up 5 bases and J gave up 7 bases; unmatched junction bases: 5. The CDR3 nucleotides are TGTGCCAGCAGCTTACAGGGGTCGAACATTCAGTACTTC. This encodes CASSLQGSNIQYF.

V usage is TRBV5-1 and J usage is TRBJ2-2, with a weak D call TRBD1 (5 bases). The ends were cut back, 4 bases at V and 4 bases at J, with 11 bases in the middle. The CDR3 is 14 amino acids. Germline-derived CDR1 and CDR2 are SGHRS and YFSETQ. This CDR3 reads CASSPRGSTGELFF. The CDR3 DNA is TGCGCCAGCAGCCCAAGGGGTAGCACCGGGGAGCTGTTTTTT.

The rearrangement joins TRBV30 to TRBJ1-2; D call uncertain. V shed 3 bases and J shed 3 bases, with 11 bases lying between them. CDR3 length equals 13 residues. Per the germline V gene, CDR1 is GTSNPN and CDR2 is SVGIG (reference sequence). In nucleotides, the CDR3 is TGTGCCTGGAGCCATGGTGTGCACTATGGCTACACCTTC. Protein product: CAWSHGVHYGYTF.

V and J are TRBV30 and TRBJ1-1; 8 bases are shared with TRBD1. With V trimmed by 3 bases and J by 8 bases, 8 bases remained unmatched. This CDR3 has 13 amino acids. The germline V gene encodes CDR1 GTSNPN and CDR2 SVGIG (reference sequence). The CDR3 DNA is TGTGCCTGGAGCAAATCCCGGGACAGGGAAGCTTTCTTT. Translation: CAWSKSRDREAFF.

This clone was seen only once. The chain links TRBV6-5 to TRBJ1-1; 8 nucleotides line up with TRBD1. This CDR3 comprises 14 residues. Trimming cost V 8 bases and J 1 base; bases outside gene matches: 6. Germline values: CDR1 MNHEY, CDR2 SVGAGI. CDR3 nucleotide sequence: TGTGCCAGCCTTCAGGGGGCGGGGAACACTGAAGCTTTCTTT. The encoded protein is CASLQGAGNTEAFF.

This clone has more than one count but fewer than ten. CDR3 sequence: CASSFSGGGNQPQHF. CDR3 coding DNA: TGTGCCAGCAGCTTTAGCGGGGGAGGCAATCAGCCCCAGCATTTT. This chain uses TRBV11-2 with TRBJ1-5; possibly TRBD1 for D (5 bases). CDR1 is SGHAT, CDR2 FQNNGV, per germline. The CDR3 sequence is 15 residues long. V was trimmed by 3 bases and J by 2 bases, leaving 11 bases between them.

This chain uses TRBV4-3 with TRBJ1-2; D perhaps matches TRBD1 (6 bases). Germline CDR1 and CDR2: LGHNA and YSLEER. With 0 bases removed from V and 7 bases from J, the gap between germline ends came to 12 bases. There are 14 residues in the CDR3. The CDR3 region is CASSQDGGQAGYTF. CDR3 sequence (DNA): TGCGCCAGCAGCCAAGATGGGGGGCAGGCTGGCTACACCTTC.

This chain connects TRBV3-1 (or the pseudogene TRBV3-2) to TRBJ2-2; 8 nucleotides agree with TRBD2. In germline, CDR1 is LGHDT, CDR2 YNNKEL (reference sequence). Trimming removed 3 bases from V and 4 bases from J; junction bases left unmatched: 4. There are 15 residues in the CDR3. The CDR3 DNA reads TGTGCCAGCAGCCAGAGCGGGAGTGGCACCGGGGAGCTGTTTTTT. It codes for CASSQSGSGTGELFF.

The J gene is TRBJ2-5, the V gene TRBV5-6; the D gene is possibly TRBD2 (6 bases). Germline CDR1 SGHDT, CDR2 YYEEEE. V dropped 1 base and J dropped 6 bases, with 22 bases sitting between them. The CDR3 has 17 residues. The CDR3 DNA is TGTGCCAGCAGCTTGTCATTGCGCGGGGAGTTAGGGAAGACCCAGTACTTC. This encodes CASSLSLRGELGKTQYF. The full variable domain, with the rest looked up from reference TRBV5-6 and TRBJ2-5, is DAGVTQSPTHLIKTRGQQVTLRCSPKSGHDTVSWYQQALGQGPQFIFQYYEEEERQRGNFPDRFSGHQFPNYSSELNVNALLLGDSALYLCASSLSLRGELGKTQYFGPGTRLLVL.

The rearrangement joins TRBV2 to TRBJ1-1; D remains unclear. The V gene's germline CDR1 is SNHLY and CDR2 FYNNEI. V lost 3 bases and J 3 bases, leaving 8 bases between the germline ends. CDR3 length: 13 amino acids. The CDR3 DNA is TGTGCCAGCAGTGAGGCTTCCCACACTGAAGCTTTCTTT. This sequence encodes CASSEASHTEAFF.

This chain joins TRBV7-2 and TRBJ2-5, with TRBD1 as a possible D gene (5 bases). This CDR3 has 18 residues. V was clipped by 1 base and J by 2 bases, with 20 bases between them. CDR1 and CDR2 (germline): SGHTA, FQGNSA. CDR3 protein: CASSLVLDTETHQETQYF. CDR3 nucleotides: TGTGCCAGCAGCTTAGTCCTGGACACCGAGACGCATCAAGAGACCCAGTACTTC.

The chain links TRBV6-1 to TRBJ1-2; D ambiguous. Germline CDR1 is MNHNS and CDR2 is SASEGT. This CDR3 is built from 15 residues. V shed 0 bases and J shed 5 bases, with 13 bases lying between them. The chain's CDR3 is CASSEAISGQYGYTF. CDR3 in DNA: TGTGCCAGCAGTGAAGCAATTTCAGGCCAGTATGGCTACACCTTC.

The CDR3 protein is CASPHRGHERKNPYEQYF. DNA for the CDR3: TGTGCCAGCCCCCACAGGGGTCACGAACGGAAAAATCCGTACGAGCAGTACTTC. The chain employs TRBV9 and TRBJ2-7, with 7 bases aligning to TRBD1. Germline CDR1 is SGDLS and CDR2 is YYNGEE. V was clipped by 7 bases and J by 4 bases; unmatched bases: 23. There are 18 residues in the CDR3.

The V and J genes are TRBV11-3 and TRBJ2-7; D tentatively fits TRBD1 or TRBD2 (5 bases each). Trimming took 3 bases from V and 6 from J, leaving 15 bases between them. This CDR3 has 14 residues. Germline loops: CDR1 SGHNT, CDR2 YENEEA. CDR3 bases: TGTGCCAGCAGCTTGAAGGGACCCCCTGGCGAGCAGTACTTC. Translating gives CASSLKGPPGEQYF.

The chain carries TRBV10-2 and TRBJ1-1; 7 bases line up with TRBD1. Trimming cost V 6 bases and J 0 bases; bases outside gene matches: 1. The CDR3 is 13 amino acids. CDR1 and CDR2 (germline): WSHSY, SAAADI. The CDR3 DNA is TGCGCCAGCAGGGGACAGCTGAACACTGAAGCTTTCTTT. Protein: CASRGQLNTEAFF.

This chain links TRBV19 with TRBJ2-3; perhaps TRBD2 as D (5 bases). Germline loops: CDR1 LNHDA, CDR2 SQIVND (reference sequence). V shed 2 bases and J shed 1 base, with 13 bases lying between them. This CDR3 contains 16 residues. The CDR3 region has the DNA TGTGCCAGTAGTATATACCAAGGAGGCGGCACAGATACGCAGTATTTT. Translating gives CASSIYQGGGTDTQYF.

V usage is TRBV7-9 and J usage is TRBJ1-4, with D perhaps matching TRBD1 (6 bases). The V and J ends lost 2 bases and 0 bases respectively, with 10 bases between them. CDR1 and CDR2 (germline): SEHNR, FQNEAQ (reference sequence). This CDR3 contains 16 residues. This CDR3 reads CASSLQGTTTNEKLFF. In DNA, the CDR3 is TGTGCCAGCAGCTTACAGGGGACCACAACTAATGAAAAACTGTTTTTT.